This is a list of T cell receptor beta chains from one sample in a study of T cells after yellow fever vaccination. TCRdb processed the 5' RACE reads anew with MiXCR; each CDR3 protein has one entry. The profile shows roughly 340,000 distinct CDR3 sequences, around 3.9% of them singletons. The sequences come from PBMCs, collected 5 days after the yellow fever booster vaccination. These receptors were obtained from a man younger than 30 who received the YFV17D yellow fever vaccine. Each CDR3 is given with its conserved first and last residue. D genes are given only for firm matches. Not all rows give a size; the values are once, few, many and, for expanded clones, a class.

clone size,J gene,D gene,V gene,CDR3 DNA,CDR3 protein
-,TRBJ1-2,TRBD1,TRBV20-1,TGCAGTGCTAGTGAGGACAGGACTAACTATGGCTACACCTTC,CSASEDRTNYGYTF
-,TRBJ2-4,-,TRBV3-1,TGTGCCAGCAGCCAAGAGGCCACCCACTTAGCCAAAAACATTCAGTACTTC,CASSQEATHLAKNIQYF
many,TRBJ2-7,-,TRBV5-1,TGCGCCAGCAGCGAGGGGGGGTACGAGCAGTACTTC,CASSEGGYEQYF
-,TRBJ2-5,-,TRBV12-3/TRBV12-4,TGTGCCAGCAGTTGGTTGCAGGGGGAGACCCAGTACTTC,CASSWLQGETQYF
-,TRBJ1-1,-,TRBV12-3/TRBV12-4,TGTGCCAGCAGTTTTTCGGTCAGCCTAATGAACACTGAAGCTTTCTTT,CASSFSVSLMNTEAFF
many,TRBJ1-6,-,TRBV19,TGTGCCAGTAGTATTCTGGTGGGGGACCTACTCCACTTT,CASSILVGDLLHF
few,TRBJ2-1,-,TRBV7-9,TGTGCCAGCAGCCGGACTTACCTGAGCTCCTACAATGAGCAGTTCTTC,CASSRTYLSSYNEQFF
many,TRBJ2-3,-,TRBV7-3,TGTGCCAGCAGCGAGACGCCGGGGGACACGCAGTATTTT,CASSETPGDTQYF
many,TRBJ2-3,-,TRBV6-5,TGTGCCAGCAAGAGACCCGGGGGCACAGATACGCAGTATTTT,CASKRPGGTDTQYF
many,TRBJ2-3,TRBD1,TRBV27,TGTGCCAGCAGCAGAAACAGGGGGCTGGAAGATACGCAGTATTTT,CASSRNRGLEDTQYF
-,TRBJ1-5,TRBD1,TRBV7-2,TGTGCCAGCAGCGACCGGGACAGGGGGCCGGGTCAGCCCCAGCATTTT,CASSDRDRGPGQPQHF
-,TRBJ1-2,TRBD1,TRBV15,TGTGCCACCAGCTACGACAGGGGCAGGGGCTACACCTTC,CATSYDRGRGYTF
few,TRBJ1-3,TRBD1,TRBV7-3,TGTGCCAGCAGCCAAGGACAGGGGATCTCTGGAAACACCATATATTTT,CASSQGQGISGNTIYF
many,TRBJ2-3,TRBD2,TRBV5-5,TGTGCCAGCAAGCCTAGCGGGGTGGGCACAGATACGCAGTATTTT,CASKPSGVGTDTQYF
few,TRBJ2-5,TRBD2,TRBV6-5,TGTGCCAGCAGCGGGGGGATTGAGACCCAGTACTTC,CASSGGIETQYF
few,TRBJ2-5,-,TRBV12-3/TRBV12-4,TGTGCCAGCAGCTACAACTCACAAGAGACCCAGTACTTC,CASSYNSQETQYF
-,TRBJ1-2,TRBD1,TRBV7-2,TGTGCCAGCAGCTTAGGGGACAGCATCTATGGCTACACCTTC,CASSLGDSIYGYTF
many,TRBJ1-3,-,TRBV4-3,TGCGCCAGCAGCCCGGGACTGAGCTCTGGAAACACCATATATTTT,CASSPGLSSGNTIYF
-,TRBJ1-1,-,TRBV6-5,TGTGCCAGCAGTTACTCCCCGACAGGGAACACTGAAGCTTTCTTT,CASSYSPTGNTEAFF
many,TRBJ2-5,-,TRBV13,TGTGCCAGCAGCTTAGTGCGCGCTAGGGAGACCCAGTACTTC,CASSLVRARETQYF
-,TRBJ2-1,-,TRBV7-3,TGTGCCAGCAGCGAATTACTTACAGGCAATGAGCAGTTCTTC,CASSELLTGNEQFF